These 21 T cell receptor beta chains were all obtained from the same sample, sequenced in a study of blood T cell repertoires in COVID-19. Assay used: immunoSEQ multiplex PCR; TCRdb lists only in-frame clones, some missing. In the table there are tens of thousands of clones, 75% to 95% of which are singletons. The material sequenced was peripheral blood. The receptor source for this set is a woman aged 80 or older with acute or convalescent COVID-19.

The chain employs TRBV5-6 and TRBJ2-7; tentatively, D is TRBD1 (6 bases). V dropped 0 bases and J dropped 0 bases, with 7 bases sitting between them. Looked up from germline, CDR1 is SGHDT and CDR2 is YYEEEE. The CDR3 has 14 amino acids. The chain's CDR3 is CASSLDRVSYEQYF. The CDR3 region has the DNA TGTGCCAGCAGCTTGGACAGGGTCTCCTACGAGCAGTACTTC.

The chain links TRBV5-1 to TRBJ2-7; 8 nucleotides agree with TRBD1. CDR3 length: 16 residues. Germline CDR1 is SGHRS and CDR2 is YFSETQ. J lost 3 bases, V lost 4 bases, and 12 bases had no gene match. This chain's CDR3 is CASSPHPGGDDYEQYF. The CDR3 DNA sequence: TGCGCCAGCAGCCCCCACCCAGGGGGCGATGACTACGAGCAGTACTTC.

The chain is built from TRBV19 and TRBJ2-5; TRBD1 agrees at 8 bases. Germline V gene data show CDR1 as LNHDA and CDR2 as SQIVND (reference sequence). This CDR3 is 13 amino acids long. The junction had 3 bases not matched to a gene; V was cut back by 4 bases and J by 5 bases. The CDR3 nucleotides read TGTGCCAGTAGTACCCGGACAGGGGAGACCCAGTACTTC. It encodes CASSTRTGETQYF. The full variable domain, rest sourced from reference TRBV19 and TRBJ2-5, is DGGITQSPKYLFRKEGQNVTLSCEQNLNHDAMYWYRQDPGQGLRLIYYSQIVNDFQKGDIAEGYSVSREKKESFPLTVTSAQKNPTAFYLCASSTRTGETQYFGPGTRLLVL.

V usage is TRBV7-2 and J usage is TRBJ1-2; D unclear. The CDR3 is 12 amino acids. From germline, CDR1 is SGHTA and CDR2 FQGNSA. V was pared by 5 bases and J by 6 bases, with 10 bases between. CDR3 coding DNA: TGTGCCAGCAGCCTACCCATGCATGGCTACACCTTC. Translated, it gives CASSLPMHGYTF.

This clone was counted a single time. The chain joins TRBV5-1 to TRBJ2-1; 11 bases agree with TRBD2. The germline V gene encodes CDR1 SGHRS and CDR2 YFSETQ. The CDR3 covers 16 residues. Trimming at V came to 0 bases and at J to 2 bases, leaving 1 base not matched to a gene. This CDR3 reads CASSLASGGTYNEQFF. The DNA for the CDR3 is TGCGCCAGCAGCTTGGCTAGCGGGGGGACCTACAATGAGCAGTTCTTC.

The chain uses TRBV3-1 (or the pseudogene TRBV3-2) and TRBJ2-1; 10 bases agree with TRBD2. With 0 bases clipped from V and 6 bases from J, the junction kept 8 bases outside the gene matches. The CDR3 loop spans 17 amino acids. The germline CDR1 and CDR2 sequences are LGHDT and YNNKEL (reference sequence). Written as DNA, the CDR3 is TGTGCCAGCAGCCAAGATAAATTAGCGGGGGGAGGCAATGAGCAGTTCTTC. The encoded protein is CASSQDKLAGGGNEQFF.

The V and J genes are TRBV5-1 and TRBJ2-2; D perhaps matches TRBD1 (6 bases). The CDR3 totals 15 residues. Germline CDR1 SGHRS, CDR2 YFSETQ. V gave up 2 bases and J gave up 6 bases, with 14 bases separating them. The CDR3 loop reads CASSFGTMESGELFF. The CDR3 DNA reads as TGCGCCAGCAGCTTTGGGACAATGGAATCCGGGGAGCTGTTTTTT.

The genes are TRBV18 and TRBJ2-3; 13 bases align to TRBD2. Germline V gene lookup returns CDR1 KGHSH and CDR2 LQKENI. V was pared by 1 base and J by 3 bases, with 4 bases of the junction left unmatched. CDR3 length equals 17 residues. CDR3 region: CASSPLRTSGGTDTQYF. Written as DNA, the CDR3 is TGTGCCAGCTCACCACTCCGGACTAGCGGGGGTACAGATACGCAGTATTTT.

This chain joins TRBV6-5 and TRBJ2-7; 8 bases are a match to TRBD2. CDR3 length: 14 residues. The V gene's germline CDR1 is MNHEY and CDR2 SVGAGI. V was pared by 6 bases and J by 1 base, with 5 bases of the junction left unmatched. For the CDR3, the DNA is TGTGCCAGCAGAGACCTAGCGGGTTCCTACGAGCAGTACTTC. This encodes CASRDLAGSYEQYF.

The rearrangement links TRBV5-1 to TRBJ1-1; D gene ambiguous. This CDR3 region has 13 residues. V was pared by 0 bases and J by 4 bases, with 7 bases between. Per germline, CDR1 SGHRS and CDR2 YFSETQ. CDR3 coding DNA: TGCGCCAGCAGCTTGGGTGGGAGCACTGAAGCTTTCTTT. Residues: CASSLGGSTEAFF.

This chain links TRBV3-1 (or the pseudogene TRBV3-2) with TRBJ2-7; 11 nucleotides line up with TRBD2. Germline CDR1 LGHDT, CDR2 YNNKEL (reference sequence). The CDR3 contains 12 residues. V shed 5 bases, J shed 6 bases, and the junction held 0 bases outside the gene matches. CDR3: CASSTSGGEQYF. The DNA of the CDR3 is TGTGCCAGCAGCACTAGCGGGGGCGAGCAGTACTTC.

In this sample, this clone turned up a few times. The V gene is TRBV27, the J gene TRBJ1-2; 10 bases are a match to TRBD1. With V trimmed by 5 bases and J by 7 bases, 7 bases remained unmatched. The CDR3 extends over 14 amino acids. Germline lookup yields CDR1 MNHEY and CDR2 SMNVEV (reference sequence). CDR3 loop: CASSPGQGVFGYTF. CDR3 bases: TGTGCCAGCAGTCCCGGACAGGGGGTTTTTGGCTACACCTTC.

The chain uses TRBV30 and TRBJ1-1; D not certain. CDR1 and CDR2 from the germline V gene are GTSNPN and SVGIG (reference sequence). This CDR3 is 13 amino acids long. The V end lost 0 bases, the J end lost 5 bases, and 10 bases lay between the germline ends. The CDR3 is CAWSVGSRTEAFF. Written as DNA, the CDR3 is TGTGCCTGGAGTGTCGGGAGTAGGACTGAAGCTTTCTTT.

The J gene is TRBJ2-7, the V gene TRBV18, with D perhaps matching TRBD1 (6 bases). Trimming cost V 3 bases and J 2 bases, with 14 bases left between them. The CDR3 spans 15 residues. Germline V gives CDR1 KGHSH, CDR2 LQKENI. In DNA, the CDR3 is TGTGCCAGCTCACCGGTTCAGCAGGGGACCTACGAGCAGTACTTC. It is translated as CASSPVQQGTYEQYF.

CDR3 sequence reads: CASSSGHEGYGYTF. CDR3 in DNA: TGTGCCAGCAGCTCGGGACATGAAGGCTATGGCTACACCTTC. The rearrangement joins TRBV7-9 to TRBJ1-2; D is possibly TRBD1 (6 bases). Germline V lookup: CDR1 SEHNR, CDR2 FQNEAQ (reference sequence). The CDR3 sequence is 14 residues long. The ends were cut back, 4 bases at V and 4 bases at J, with 13 bases in the middle.

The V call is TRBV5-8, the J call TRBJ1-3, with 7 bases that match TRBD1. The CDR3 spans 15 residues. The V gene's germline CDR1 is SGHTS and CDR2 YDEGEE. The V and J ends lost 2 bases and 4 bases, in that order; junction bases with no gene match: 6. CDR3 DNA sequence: TGTGCCAGCAGCTTCAGGGGGAGGCTCGGAAACACCATATATTTT. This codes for CASSFRGRLGNTIYF.

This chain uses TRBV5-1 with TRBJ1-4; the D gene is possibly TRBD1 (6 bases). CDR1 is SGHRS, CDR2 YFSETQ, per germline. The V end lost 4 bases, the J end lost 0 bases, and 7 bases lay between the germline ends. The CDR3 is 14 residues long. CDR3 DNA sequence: TGCGCCAGCAGCGGGACAACAACTAATGAAAAACTGTTTTTT. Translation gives CASSGTTTNEKLFF.

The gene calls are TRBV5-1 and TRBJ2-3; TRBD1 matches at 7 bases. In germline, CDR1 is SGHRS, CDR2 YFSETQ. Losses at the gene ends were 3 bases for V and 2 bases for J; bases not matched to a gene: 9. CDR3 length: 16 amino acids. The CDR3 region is CASSSTTGILTDTQYF. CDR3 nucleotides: TGCGCCAGCAGCTCCACGACAGGGATCCTCACAGATACGCAGTATTTT. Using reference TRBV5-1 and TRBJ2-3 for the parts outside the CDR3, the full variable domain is KAGVTQTPRYLIKTRGQQVTLSCSPISGHRSVSWYQQTPGQGLQFLFEYFSETQRNKGNFPGRFSGRQFSNSRSEMNVSTLELGDSALYLCASSSTTGILTDTQYFGPGTRLTVL.

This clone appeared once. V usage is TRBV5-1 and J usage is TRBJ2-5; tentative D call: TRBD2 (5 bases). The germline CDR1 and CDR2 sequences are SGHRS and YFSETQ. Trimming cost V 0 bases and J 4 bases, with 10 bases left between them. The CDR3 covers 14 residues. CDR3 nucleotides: TGCGCCAGCAGCTTGGCCGCGGGCACAGAGACCCAGTACTTC. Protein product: CASSLAAGTETQYF.

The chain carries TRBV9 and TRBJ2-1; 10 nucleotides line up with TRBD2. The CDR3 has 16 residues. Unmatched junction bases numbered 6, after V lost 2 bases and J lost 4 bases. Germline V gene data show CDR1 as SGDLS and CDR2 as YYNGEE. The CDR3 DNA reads TGTGCCAGCAGCGTTTCCGGGACTAGCGAATACAATGAGCAGTTCTTC. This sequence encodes CASSVSGTSEYNEQFF.

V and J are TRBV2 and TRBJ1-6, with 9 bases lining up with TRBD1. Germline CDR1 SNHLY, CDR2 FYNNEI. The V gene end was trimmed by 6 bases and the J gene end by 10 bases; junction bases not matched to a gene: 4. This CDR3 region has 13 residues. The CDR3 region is CASRGQGDSPLHF. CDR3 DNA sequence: TGTGCCAGCAGGGGACAGGGAGACTCACCCCTCCACTTT.